Listed below are T cell receptor beta chains from one sample, sequenced in a study of T cell changes during pregnancy in multiple sclerosis. The method was immunoSEQ multiplex PCR; TCRdb's version includes in-frame clones alone and lacks a portion of them. The sample has some 59,000 clones; roughly 88% are singletons. Sequences were derived from peripheral blood, sampled in the third trimester of pregnancy. Receptors were obtained from a female donor in good health, enrolled as a control in a pregnancy study. The CDR3 runs from the conserved cysteine through the conserved F or W. Clone size is stated in some rows and not others, as once, few, many or a class when expanded.

abundance,v_gene,CDR3aa
-,TRBV19,CASKAAGDRGEQYF
-,TRBV11-2,CASSLDWGGIHNEQFF
-,TRBV18,CASSSPGQGDQPQHF
-,TRBV6-1,CASSVDRGSGADTQYF
-,TRBV29-1,CSVETVGTGGLGRQHF
-,TRBV6-1,CASSEELAGANEQYF
-,TRBV19,CASSTWRGSRTEAFF
-,TRBV10-2,CASRKQGGYGNQPQHF
once,TRBV5-1,CASSAGGPLIEQYF
-,TRBV9,CASSPRTGSIYNEQFF
-,TRBV7-9,CASSFSGSSTGELFF
-,TRBV29-1,CSVAHPASGRDWGYEQYF
-,TRBV19,CASSRNGQPGYGYTF
-,TRBV14,CASSPRLAGETQYF
-,TRBV4-1,CASSQEGGQGGGYTF
-,TRBV5-1,CASSLPGGTHEQYF
-,TRBV13,CASSFAGGPNEQFF
-,TRBV11-2,CASSLTTGNQPQHF
few,TRBV19,CASSIGRVGYEQYF
-,TRBV30,CAWSPRTNYGYTF
-,TRBV27,CASSTMTSGRINEQFF
-,TRBV19,CASSRTAVGEQYF
-,TRBV30,CAWTRQGGQPQHF
-,TRBV30,CAWSEDRVTGELFF
-,TRBV27,CASGNRGHINYGYTF
-,TRBV10-3,CAISELGEVYNEQFF
-,TRBV5-1,CASSMTGPAGSPLHF
-,TRBV7-9,CASSLQKSYEQYF
-,TRBV6-1,CASGGPTNEKLFF
-,TRBV6-5,CASGRVSDEQYF
-,TRBV29-1,CSVELGQGNPYEQYF
-,TRBV4-3,CASSQDLAGGLLSNEQFF
-,TRBV5-4,CASSGPTSGGEGTQYF
few,TRBV19,CASRDRGEAKNIQYF